The present TCR beta chain was sequenced within a study of CD8 T cell repertoires and HIV-1 epitope variants. Study background: Tested: three Gag epitope families, Nef HW9 and YT9.

Using immunoSEQ multiplex PCR, the repertoire was profiled, and TCRdb retains in-frame clones only, with some absent. The sample lists about 95,000 clones; roughly 80% were seen once. This TCR was recovered from a male donor with HIV. Sequenced: uncultured baseline CD8+ T cells from peripheral blood mononuclear cells (PBMCs).

The chain's CDR3 is CASSSGLAGASDTQYF. The DNA of the CDR3 is TGTGCCAGCAGTTCAGGACTAGCGGGGGCATCAGATACGCAGTATTTT. The rearrangement joins TRBV27 to TRBJ2-3; 13 bases fit TRBD2. The CDR3 is made up of 16 amino acids. The germline CDR1 and CDR2 sequences are MNHEY and SMNVEV (reference sequence). With V trimmed by 4 bases and J by 4 bases, 5 bases remained unmatched.